This T cell receptor (beta chain) was sequenced for a study of T cell responses to AZD1222 COVID-19 vaccine. CDR3 length: 16 residues. Germline V gene sequence: CDR1 SGHTA, CDR2 FQGNSA. Trimming stripped 5 bases from V and 7 bases from J, with 20 bases between. The table came from immunoSEQ multiplex PCR; TCRdb's copy has only in-frame clones and leaves some out. The table records around 180,000 clones, roughly 88% of them present only once. The chain joins TRBV7-2 to TRBJ1-4; a weak D match, TRBD1 (5 bases). The receptor comes from an adult in good health. This material consisted of peripheral blood, taken on day 0 of AZD1222 vaccination. DNA for the CDR3: TGTGCCAGCAGCGTTAGACCACGGGGGGGTGGTGAAAAACTGTTTTTT. Protein: CASSVRPRGGGEKLFF.